Below, 2 T cell receptor beta chains from the same sample are listed, as sequenced in a study of OX40 agonist ivuxolimab in advanced cancers. Measured with immunoSEQ multiplex PCR; TCRdb has only the in-frame clones, and not every one. The sample holds approximately 90,000 clones, about 91% seen once. The specimen comprised CD4+ or CD8+ T cells sorted from blood, sampled in a trial of the OX40 agonist ivuxolimab. The origin of the receptors is an adult with an advanced solid tumor such as melanoma, head and neck, liver or kidney cancer.

In its sample, this clone was seen once. The rearrangement joins TRBV6-5 to TRBJ2-7; D is uncertain. The CDR3 runs 13 residues. Trimming pared 2 bases from V and 2 bases from J, leaving 7 bases between. Germline V gene lookup returns CDR1 MNHEY and CDR2 SVGAGI. The chain's CDR3 is CASSYGEAYEQYF. CDR3 coding DNA: TGTGCCAGCAGTTACGGGGAAGCCTACGAGCAGTACTTC.

This clone was found a few times. The chain combines TRBV30 with TRBJ1-1, with a tentative D call TRBD1 (5 bases). The ends were cut back, 4 bases at V and 2 bases at J, with 11 bases in the middle. This CDR3 has 13 amino acids. The germline CDR1 and CDR2 sequences are GTSNPN and SVGIG (reference sequence). CDR3 region: CAWTLQGNTEAFF. The CDR3 DNA follows: TGTGCCTGGACGCTTCAGGGAAACACTGAAGCTTTCTTT.